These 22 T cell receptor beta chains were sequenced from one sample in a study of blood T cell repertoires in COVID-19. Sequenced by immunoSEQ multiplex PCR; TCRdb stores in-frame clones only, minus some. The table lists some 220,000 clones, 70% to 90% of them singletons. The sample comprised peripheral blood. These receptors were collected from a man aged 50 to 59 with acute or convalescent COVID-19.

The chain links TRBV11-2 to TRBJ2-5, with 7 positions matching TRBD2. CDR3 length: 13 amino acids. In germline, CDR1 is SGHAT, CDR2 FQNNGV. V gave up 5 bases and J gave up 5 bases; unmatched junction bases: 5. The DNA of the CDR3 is TGTGCCAGCAGCAGCGGGGCCCCGGAGACCCAGTACTTC. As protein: CASSSGAPETQYF.

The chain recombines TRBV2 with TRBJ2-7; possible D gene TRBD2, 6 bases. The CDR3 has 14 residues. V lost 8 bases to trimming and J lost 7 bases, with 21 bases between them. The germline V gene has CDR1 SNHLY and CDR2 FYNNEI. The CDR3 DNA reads TGTGCCAGCCGGGTCGGGACTGCCGTGGGGGAGCAGTACTTC. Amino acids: CASRVGTAVGEQYF.

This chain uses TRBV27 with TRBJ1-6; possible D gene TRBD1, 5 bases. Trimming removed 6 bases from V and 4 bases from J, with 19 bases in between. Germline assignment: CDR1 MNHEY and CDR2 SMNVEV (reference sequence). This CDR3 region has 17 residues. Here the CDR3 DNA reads TGTGCCAGCAGCATAACGGAACAGGCGAAATATAATTCACCCCTCCACTTT. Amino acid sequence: CASSITEQAKYNSPLHF.

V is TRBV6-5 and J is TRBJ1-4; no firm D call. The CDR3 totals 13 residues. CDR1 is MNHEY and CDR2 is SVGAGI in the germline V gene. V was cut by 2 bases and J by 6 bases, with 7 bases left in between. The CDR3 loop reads CASSYNRYEKLFF. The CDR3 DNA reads TGTGCCAGCAGTTACAACAGATATGAAAAACTGTTTTTT.

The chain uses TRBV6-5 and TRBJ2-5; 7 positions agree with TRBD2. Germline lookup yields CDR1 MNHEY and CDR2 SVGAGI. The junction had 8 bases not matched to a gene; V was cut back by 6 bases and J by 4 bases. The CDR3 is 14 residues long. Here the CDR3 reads CASRRGDAGETQYF. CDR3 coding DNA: TGTGCCAGCAGACGGGGGGACGCGGGAGAGACCCAGTACTTC.

This chain's CDR3 is CASSGGQGGSSWQETQYF. The CDR3 DNA reads as TGTGCCAGCAGTGGAGGACAGGGGGGGTCATCCTGGCAAGAGACCCAGTACTTC. The chain combines TRBV6-1 with TRBJ2-5; 10 bases fit TRBD1. CDR3 length: 18 residues. The ends lost 4 bases at V and 2 bases at J; junction bases unmatched: 13. CDR1 is MNHNS, CDR2 SASEGT, per germline.

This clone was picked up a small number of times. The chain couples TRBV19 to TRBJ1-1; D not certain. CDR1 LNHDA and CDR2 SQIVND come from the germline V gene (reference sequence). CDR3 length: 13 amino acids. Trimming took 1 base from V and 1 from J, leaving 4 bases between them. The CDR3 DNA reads TGTGCCAGTAGTATAGGTCGGAACACTGAAGCTTTCTTT. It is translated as CASSIGRNTEAFF.

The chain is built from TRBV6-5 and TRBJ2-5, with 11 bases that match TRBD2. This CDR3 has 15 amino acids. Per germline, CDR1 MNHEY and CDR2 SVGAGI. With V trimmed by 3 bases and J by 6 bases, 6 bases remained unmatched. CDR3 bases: TGTGCCAGCAGTTATTCACTAGCGGGAGTCCAGACCCAGTACTTC. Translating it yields CASSYSLAGVQTQYF.

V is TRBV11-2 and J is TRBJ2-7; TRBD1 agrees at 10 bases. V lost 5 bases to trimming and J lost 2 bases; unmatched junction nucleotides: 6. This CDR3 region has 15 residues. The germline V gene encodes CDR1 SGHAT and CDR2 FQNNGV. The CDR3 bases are TGTGCCAGCAGCCGGGGACAGGGGTATACCTACGAGCAGTACTTC. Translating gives CASSRGQGYTYEQYF.

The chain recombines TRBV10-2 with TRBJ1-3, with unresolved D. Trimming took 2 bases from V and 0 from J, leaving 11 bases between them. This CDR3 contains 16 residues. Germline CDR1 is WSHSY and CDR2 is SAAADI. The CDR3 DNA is TGCGCCAGCAGTGAGAATCACGCGAGCTCTGGAAACACCATATATTTT. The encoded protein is CASSENHASSGNTIYF.

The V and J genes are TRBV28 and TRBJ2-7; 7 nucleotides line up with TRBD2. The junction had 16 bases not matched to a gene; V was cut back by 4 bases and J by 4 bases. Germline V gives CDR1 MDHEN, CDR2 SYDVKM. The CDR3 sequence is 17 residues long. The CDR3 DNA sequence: TGTGCCAGCAGTTCGACTGGCTACTGGGGCGGGAGTTACGAGCAGTACTTC. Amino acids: CASSSTGYWGGSYEQYF.

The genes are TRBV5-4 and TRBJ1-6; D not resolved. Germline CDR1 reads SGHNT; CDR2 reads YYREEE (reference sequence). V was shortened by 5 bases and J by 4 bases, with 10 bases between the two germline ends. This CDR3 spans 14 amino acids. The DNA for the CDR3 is TGTGCCAGCAGGGCAGGACTTTATAATTCACCCCTCCACTTT. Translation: CASRAGLYNSPLHF.

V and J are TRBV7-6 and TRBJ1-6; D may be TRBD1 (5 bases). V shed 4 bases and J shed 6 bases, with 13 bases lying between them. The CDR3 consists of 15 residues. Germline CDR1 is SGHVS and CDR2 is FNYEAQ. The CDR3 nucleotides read TGTGCCAGCAGCTCGACAGTCCTGGGTAATTCACCCCTCCACTTT. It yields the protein CASSSTVLGNSPLHF.

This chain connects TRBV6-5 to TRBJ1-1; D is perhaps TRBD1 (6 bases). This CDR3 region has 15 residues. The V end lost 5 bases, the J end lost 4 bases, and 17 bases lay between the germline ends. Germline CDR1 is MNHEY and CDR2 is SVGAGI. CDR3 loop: CASSPGTSAVTEAFF. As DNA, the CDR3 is TGTGCCAGCAGTCCCGGGACATCCGCGGTCACTGAAGCTTTCTTT.

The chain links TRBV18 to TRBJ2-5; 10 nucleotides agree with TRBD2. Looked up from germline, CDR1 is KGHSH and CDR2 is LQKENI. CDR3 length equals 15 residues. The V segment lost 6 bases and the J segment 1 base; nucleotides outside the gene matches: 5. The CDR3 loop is CASSRTSGFQETQYF. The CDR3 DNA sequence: TGTGCCAGCTCCCGGACTAGCGGATTCCAAGAGACCCAGTACTTC.

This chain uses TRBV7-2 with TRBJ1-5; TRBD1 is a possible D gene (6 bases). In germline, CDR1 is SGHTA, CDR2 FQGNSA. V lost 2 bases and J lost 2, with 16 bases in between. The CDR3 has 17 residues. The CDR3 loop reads CASSLRGFVGGNQPQHF. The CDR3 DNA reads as TGTGCCAGCAGCTTAAGGGGGTTCGTCGGGGGCAATCAGCCCCAGCATTTT.

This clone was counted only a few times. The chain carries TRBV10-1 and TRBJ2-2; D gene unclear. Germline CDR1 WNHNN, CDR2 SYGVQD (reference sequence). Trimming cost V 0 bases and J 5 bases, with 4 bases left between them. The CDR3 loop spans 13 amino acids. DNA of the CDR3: TGCGCCAGCAGTGAGTCTTATACCGGGGAGCTGTTTTTT. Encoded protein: CASSESYTGELFF.

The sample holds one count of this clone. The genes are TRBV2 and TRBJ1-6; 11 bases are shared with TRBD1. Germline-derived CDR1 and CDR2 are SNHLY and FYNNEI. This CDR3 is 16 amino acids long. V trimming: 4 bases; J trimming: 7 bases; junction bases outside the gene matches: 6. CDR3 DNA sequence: TGTGCCAGCAGTGGTTTAGGGACAGGGGGAAATTCACCCCTCCACTTT. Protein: CASSGLGTGGNSPLHF.

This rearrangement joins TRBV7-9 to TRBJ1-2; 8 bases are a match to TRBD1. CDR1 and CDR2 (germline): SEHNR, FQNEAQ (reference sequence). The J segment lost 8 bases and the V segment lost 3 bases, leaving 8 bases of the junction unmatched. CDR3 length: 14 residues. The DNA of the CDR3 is TGTGCCAGCAGCTTCGGGACAGGCGACTCCGGCTACACCTTC. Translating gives CASSFGTGDSGYTF.

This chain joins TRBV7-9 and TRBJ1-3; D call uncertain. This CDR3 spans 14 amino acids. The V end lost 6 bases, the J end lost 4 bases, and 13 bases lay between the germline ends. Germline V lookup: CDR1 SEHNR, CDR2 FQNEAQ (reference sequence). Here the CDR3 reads CASSSQEPGNTIYF. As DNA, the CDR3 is TGTGCCAGCAGTTCTCAAGAGCCCGGAAACACCATATATTTT.

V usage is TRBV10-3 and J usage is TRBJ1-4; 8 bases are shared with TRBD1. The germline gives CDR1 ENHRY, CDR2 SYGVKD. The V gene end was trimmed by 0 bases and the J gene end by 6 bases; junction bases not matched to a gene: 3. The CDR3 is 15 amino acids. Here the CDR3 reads CAISESWGQDEKLFF. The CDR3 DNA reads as TGTGCCATCAGTGAGTCATGGGGACAGGATGAAAAACTGTTTTTT.

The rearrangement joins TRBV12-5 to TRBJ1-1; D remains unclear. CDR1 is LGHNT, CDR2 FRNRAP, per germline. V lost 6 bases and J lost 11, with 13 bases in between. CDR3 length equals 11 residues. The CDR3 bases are TGTGCTAGTGGGGTTCTCGACACCGCTTTCTTT. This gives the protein CASGVLDTAFF.